The clone carrying this T cell receptor (beta chain) was recorded only once. Measured with immunoSEQ multiplex PCR; TCRdb has only the in-frame clones, and not every one. The sample lists around 1.1 million clones; 70% to 80% were seen once. The CDR3 runs 14 residues. Trimming shortened V by 1 base and J by 2 bases, and 8 bases separated the two germline ends. From germline, CDR1 is SGHDN and CDR2 FVKESK. The data derive from a study of shared clonotypes between healthy human individuals. The gene calls are TRBV14 and TRBJ2-5, with D possibly TRBD1 on 5 matching bases. The TCR was taken from a man between 18 and 29 years old in good health. Some clones in this sample may be carry-over from other donors' samples. Sequenced sample: memory CD4+ T cells from PBMCs. This sample's subset: CD45RA-negative fraction. The CDR3 DNA sequence: TGTGCCAGCAGCCAAGGGACACAACAAGAGACCCAGTACTTC. Residues: CASSQGTQQETQYF.